The clone carrying this TCR beta chain was seen at least ten times. The antigen is unknown. This sample is drawn from a study of T cells in Graves' hyperthyroidism and ophthalmopathy. RNA transcripts gave rise to amplified TCR beta CDR3 regions. First-round RT-PCR targeting the TCR CDR3 was performed with the HTBI primer set. TCRdb used MiXCR to reprocess the multiplex PCR reads, holding one entry per CDR3 protein. The repertoire holds some 360,000 distinct CDR3 sequences, with over 15% as singletons. General study results and limits: From stable hyperthyroidism, ophthalmopathy was separated by a 13 V-J model.

Ophthalmopathy cases scored 3 or more on the Clinical Activity Score and 4 or more on NOSPECS grade, with duration below 3 months. Germline lookup yields CDR1 MDHEN and CDR2 SYDVKM. The V end lost 2 bases, the J end lost 7 bases, and 9 bases lay between the germline ends. The CDR3 sequence is 13 residues long. This clonotype was sampled from a woman in her 40s with Graves' ophthalmopathy. The chain has TRBV28 and TRBJ2-4; a possible D gene is TRBD1 (5 bases). The sample comprised blood. The CDR3 nucleotides read TGTGCCAGCAGTTTAATCCAGGGCAACATTCAGTACTTC. Residues: CASSLIQGNIQYF.